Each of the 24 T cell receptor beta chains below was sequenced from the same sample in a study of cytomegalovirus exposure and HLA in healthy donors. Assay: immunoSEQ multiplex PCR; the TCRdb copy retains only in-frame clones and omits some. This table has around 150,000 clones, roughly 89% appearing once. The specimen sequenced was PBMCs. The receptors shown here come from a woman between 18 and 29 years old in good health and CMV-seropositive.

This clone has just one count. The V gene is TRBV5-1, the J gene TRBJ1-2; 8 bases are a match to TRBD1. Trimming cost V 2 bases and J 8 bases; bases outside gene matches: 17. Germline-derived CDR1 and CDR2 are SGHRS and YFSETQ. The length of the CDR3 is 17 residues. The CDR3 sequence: CASSFGGQGSTIGGYTF. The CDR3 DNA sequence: TGCGCCAGCAGCTTCGGAGGACAGGGTTCCACCATAGGGGGCTACACCTTC.

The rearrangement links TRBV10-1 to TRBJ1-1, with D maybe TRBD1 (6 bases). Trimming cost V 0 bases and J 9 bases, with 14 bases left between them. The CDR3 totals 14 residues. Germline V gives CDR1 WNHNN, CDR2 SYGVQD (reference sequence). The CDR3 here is CASSESDQQGKAFF. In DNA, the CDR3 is TGCGCCAGCAGTGAGTCGGACCAACAGGGCAAAGCTTTCTTT.

CDR3 bases: TGCAGCGGGCGACAGGGGAACACTGAAGCTTTCTTT. The encoded protein is CSGRQGNTEAFF. V and J are TRBV29-1 and TRBJ1-1; 7 nucleotides match TRBD1. With V trimmed by 7 bases and J by 1 base, 3 bases remained unmatched. CDR1 is SQVTM and CDR2 is ANQGSEA in the germline V gene. The CDR3 totals 12 residues. Supplemented by reference TRBV29-1 and TRBJ1-1, the full variable domain reads SAVISQKPSRDICQRGTSLTIQCQVDSQVTMMFWYRQQPGQSLTLIATANQGSEATYESGFVIDKFPISRPNLTFSTLTVSNMSPEDSSIYLCSGRQGNTEAFFGQGTRLTVV.

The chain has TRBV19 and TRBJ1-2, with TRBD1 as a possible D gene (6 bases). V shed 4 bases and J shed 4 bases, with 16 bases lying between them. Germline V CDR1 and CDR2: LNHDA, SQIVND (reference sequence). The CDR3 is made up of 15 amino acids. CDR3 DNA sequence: TGTGCCAGTAGTACCCTCGGTCCAGGGGCCTATGGCTACACCTTC. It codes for CASSTLGPGAYGYTF.

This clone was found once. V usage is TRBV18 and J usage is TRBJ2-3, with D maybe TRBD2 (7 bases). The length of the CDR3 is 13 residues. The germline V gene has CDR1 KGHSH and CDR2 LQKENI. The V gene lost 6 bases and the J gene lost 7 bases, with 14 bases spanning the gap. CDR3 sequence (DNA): TGTGCCAGCTCCCTGGACAGCGGGAATACGCAGTATTTT. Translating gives CASSLDSGNTQYF.

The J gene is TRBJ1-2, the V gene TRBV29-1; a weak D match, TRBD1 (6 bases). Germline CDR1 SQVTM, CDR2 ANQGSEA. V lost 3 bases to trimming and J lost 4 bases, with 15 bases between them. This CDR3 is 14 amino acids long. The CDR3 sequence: CSVEAAAGAYGYTF. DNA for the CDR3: TGCAGCGTTGAGGCTGCGGCAGGGGCCTATGGCTACACCTTC.

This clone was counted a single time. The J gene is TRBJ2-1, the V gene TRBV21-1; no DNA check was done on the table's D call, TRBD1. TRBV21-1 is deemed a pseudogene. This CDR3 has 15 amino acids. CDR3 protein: CASSKAARGHGEQFF. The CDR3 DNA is TGTGCCAGCAGCAAAGCGGCCAGGGGGCATGGTGAGCAGTTCTTC.

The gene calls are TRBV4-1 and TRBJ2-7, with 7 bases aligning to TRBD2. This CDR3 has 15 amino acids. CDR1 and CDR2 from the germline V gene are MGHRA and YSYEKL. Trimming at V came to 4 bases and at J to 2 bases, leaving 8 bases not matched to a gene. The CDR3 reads CASSLMAGETYEQYF. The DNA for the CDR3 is TGCGCCAGCAGCCTCATGGCGGGGGAAACCTACGAGCAGTACTTC.

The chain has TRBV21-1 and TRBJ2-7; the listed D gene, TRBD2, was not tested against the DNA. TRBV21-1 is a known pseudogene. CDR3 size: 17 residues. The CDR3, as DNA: TGTGCCAGCAGCAATCTGGGCGGGCATCCTCCTCCCTTCGAGCAGTACTTC. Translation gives CASSNLGGHPPPFEQYF.

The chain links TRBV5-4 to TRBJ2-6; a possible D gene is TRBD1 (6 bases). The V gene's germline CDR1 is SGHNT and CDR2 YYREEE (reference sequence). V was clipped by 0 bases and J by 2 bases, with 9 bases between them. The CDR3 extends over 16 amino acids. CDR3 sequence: CASSLGGGTGANVLTF. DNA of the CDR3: TGTGCCAGCAGCTTGGGAGGGGGAACTGGGGCCAACGTCCTGACTTTC.

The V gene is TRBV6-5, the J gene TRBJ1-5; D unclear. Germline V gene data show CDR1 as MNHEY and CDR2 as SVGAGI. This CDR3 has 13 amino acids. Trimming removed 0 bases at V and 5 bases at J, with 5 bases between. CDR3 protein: CASSYSRDQPQHF. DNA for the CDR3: TGTGCCAGCAGTTACTCGAGGGATCAGCCCCAGCATTTT.

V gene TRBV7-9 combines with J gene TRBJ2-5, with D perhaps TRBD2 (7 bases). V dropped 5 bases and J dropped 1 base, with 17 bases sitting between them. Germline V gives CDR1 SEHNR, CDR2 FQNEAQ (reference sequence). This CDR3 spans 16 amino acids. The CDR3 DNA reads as TGTGCCAGCAGCAGCGTTCCGGGGGGCCCCCAAGAGACCCAGTACTTC. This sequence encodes CASSSVPGGPQETQYF.

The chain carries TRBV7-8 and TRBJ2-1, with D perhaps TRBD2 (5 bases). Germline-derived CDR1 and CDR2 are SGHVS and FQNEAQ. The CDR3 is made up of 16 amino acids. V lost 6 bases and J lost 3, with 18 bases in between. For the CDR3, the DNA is TGTGCCAGCAGTTCCCCAAAGAGCGGCGTCTACAATGAGCAGTTCTTC. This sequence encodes CASSSPKSGVYNEQFF.

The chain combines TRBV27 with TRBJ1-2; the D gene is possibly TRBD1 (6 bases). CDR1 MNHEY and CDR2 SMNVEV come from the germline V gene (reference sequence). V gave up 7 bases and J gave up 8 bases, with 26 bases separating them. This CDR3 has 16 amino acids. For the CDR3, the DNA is TGTGCCAGCACCCGGCAGGGGATCCCATTCAAGGGCGGCTACACCTTC. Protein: CASTRQGIPFKGGYTF.

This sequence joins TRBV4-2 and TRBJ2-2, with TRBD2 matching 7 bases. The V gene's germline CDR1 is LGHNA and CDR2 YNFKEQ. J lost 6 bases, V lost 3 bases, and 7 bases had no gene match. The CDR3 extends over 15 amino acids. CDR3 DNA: TGTGCCAGCAGCCAGGGGGGGGTCAGGGCCGGGGAGCTGTTTTTT. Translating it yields CASSQGGVRAGELFF.

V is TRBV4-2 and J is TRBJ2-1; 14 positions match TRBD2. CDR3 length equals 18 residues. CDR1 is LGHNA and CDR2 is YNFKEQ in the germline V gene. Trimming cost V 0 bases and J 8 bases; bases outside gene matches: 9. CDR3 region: CASSQDRPGLAGVDEQFF. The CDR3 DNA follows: TGTGCCAGCAGCCAAGATCGCCCGGGACTAGCGGGAGTCGATGAGCAGTTCTTC.

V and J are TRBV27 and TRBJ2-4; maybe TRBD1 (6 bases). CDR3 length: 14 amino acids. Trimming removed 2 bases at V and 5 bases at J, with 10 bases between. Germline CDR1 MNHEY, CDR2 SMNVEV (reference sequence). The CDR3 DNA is TGTGCCAGCAGTTTAAGCAGGGGTCAAAACATTCAGTACTTC. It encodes CASSLSRGQNIQYF.

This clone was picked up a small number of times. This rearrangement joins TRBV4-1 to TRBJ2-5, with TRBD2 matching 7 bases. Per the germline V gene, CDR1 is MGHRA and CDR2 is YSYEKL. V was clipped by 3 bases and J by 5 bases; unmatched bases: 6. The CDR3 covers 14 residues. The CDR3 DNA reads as TGCGCCAGCAGCCAGGCTGTGGGGGGGGAGACCCAGTACTTC. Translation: CASSQAVGGETQYF.

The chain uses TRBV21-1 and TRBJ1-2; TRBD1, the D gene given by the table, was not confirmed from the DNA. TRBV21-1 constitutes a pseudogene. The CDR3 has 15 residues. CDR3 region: CASRPEDGRGRGYTF. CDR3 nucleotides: TGTGCCAGCAGACCCGAGGATGGCAGGGGTCGTGGCTACACCTTC.

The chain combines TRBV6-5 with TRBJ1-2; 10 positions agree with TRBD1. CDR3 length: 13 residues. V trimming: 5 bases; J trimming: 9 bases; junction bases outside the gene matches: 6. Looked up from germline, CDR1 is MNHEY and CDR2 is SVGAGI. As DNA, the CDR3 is TGTGCCAGCAGTCGGGGGGACAGGGGAAGCTACACCTTC. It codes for CASSRGDRGSYTF.

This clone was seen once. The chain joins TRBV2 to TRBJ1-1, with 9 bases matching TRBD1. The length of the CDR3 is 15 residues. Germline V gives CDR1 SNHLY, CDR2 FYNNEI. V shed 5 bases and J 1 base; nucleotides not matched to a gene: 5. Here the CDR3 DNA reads TGTGCCAGCAGTTACCGGACAGGGGAGAACACTGAAGCTTTCTTT. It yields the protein CASSYRTGENTEAFF.

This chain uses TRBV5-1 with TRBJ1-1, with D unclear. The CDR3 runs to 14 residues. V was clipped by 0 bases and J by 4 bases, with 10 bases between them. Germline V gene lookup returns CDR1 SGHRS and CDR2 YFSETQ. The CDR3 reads CASSLGRGGTEAFF. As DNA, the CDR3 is TGCGCCAGCAGCTTGGGGCGGGGAGGCACTGAAGCTTTCTTT.

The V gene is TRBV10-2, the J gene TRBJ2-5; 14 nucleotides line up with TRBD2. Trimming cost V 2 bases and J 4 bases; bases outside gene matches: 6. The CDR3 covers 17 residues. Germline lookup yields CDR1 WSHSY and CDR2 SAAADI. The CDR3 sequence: CASSEGLAGGYVETQYF. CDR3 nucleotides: TGCGCCAGCAGTGAGGGACTAGCGGGGGGATACGTAGAGACCCAGTACTTC.

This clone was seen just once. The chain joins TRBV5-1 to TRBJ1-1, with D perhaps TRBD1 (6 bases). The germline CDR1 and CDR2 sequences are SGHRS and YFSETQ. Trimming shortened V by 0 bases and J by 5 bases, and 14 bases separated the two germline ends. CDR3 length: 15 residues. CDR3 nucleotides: TGCGCCAGCAGCTTGGCCCAGGGGCGCGGTACTGAAGCTTTCTTT. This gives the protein CASSLAQGRGTEAFF.